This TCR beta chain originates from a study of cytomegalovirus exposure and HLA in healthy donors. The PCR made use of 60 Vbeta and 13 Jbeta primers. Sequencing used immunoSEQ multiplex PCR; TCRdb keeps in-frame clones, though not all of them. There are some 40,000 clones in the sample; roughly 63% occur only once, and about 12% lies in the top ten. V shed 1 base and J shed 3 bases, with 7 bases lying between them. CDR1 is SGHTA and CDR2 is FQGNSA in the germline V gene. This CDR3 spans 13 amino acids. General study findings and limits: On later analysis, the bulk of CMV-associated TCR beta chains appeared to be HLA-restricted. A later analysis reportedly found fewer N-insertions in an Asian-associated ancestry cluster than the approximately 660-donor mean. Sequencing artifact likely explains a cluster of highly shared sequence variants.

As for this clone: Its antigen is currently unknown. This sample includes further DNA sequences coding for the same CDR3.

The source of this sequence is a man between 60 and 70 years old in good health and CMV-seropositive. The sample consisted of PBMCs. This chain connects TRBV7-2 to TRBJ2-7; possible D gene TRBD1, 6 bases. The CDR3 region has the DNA TGTGCCAGCAGCTTAGACAGGGTCTACGAGCAGTACTTC. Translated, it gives CASSLDRVYEQYF.